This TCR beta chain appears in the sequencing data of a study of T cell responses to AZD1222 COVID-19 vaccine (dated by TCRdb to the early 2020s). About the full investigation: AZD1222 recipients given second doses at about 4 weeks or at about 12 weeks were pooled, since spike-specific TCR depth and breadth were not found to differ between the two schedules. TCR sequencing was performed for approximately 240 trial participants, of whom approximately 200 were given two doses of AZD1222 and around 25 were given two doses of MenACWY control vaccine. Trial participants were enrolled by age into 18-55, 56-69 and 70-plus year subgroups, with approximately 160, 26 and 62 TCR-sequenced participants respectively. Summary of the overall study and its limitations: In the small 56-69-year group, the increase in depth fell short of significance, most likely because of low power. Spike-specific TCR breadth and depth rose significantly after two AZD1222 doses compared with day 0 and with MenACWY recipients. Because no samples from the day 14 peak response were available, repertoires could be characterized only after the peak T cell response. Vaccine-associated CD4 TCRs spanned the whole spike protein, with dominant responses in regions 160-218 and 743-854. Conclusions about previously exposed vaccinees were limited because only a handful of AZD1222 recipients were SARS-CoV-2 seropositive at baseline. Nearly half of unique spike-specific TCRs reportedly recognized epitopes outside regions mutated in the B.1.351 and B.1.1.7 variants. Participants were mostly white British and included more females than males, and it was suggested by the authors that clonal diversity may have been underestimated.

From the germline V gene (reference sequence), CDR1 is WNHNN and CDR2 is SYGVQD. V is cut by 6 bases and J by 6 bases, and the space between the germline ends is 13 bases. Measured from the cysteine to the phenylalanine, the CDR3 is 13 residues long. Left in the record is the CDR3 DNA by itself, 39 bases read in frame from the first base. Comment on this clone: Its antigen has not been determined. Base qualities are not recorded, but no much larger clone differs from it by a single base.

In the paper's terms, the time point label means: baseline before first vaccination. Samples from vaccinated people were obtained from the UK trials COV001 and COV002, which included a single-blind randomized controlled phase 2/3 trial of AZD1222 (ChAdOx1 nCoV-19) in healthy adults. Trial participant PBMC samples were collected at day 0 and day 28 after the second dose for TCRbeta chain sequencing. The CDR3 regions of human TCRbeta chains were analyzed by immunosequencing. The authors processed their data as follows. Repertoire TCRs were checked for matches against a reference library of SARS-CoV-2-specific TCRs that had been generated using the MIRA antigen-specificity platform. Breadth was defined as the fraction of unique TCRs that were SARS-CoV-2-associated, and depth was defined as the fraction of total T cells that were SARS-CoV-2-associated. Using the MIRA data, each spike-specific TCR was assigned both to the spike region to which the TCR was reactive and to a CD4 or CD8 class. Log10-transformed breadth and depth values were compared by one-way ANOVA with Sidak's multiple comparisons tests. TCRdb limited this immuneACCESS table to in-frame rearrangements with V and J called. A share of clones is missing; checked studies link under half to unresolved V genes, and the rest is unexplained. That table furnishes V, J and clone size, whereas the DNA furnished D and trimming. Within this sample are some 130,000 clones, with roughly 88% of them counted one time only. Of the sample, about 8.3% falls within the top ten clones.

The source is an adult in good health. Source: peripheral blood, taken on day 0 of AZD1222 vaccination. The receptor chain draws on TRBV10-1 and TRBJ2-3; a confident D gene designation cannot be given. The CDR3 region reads CASSEHPRDTQYF. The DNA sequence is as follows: TGCGCCAGCAGCGAGCATCCAAGGGATACGCAGTATTTT.